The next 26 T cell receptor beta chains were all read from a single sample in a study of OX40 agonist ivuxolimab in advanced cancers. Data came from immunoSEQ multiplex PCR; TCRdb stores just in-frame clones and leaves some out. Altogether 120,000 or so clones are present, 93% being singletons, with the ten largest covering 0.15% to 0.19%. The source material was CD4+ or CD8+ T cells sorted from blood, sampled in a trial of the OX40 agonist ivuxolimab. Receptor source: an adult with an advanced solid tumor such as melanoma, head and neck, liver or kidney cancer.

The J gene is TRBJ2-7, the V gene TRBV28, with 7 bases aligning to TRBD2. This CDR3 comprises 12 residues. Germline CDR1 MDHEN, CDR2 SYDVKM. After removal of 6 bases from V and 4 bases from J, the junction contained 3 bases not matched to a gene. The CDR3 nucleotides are TGTGCCAGCAGCTCCGGGAGGTACGAGCAGTACTTC. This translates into CASSSGRYEQYF.

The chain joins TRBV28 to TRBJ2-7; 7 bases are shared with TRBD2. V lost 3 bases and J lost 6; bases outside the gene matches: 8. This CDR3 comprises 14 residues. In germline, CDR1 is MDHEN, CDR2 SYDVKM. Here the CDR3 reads CASSFSGRAPEQYF. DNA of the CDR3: TGTGCCAGCAGTTTTTCAGGGAGGGCCCCCGAGCAGTACTTC.

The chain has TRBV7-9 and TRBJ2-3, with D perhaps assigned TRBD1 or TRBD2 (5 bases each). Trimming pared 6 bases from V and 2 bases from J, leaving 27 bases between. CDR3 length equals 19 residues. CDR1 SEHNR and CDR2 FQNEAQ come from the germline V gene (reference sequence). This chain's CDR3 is CASSLLVGPLGSSTDTQYF. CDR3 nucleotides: TGTGCCAGCAGTCTCCTTGTGGGACCACTCGGGTCTTCCACAGATACGCAGTATTTT.

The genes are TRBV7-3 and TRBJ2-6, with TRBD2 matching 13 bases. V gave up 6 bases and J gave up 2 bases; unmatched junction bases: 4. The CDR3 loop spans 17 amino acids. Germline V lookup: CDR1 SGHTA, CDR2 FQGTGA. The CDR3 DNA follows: TGTGCCAGCAGTACTAGCGGGAGGGCTGCTGGGGCCAACGTCCTGACTTTC. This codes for CASSTSGRAAGANVLTF.

Written as DNA, the CDR3 is TGTGCCAGTAGTGAAGCGGCAGGGCCCTACACCTTC. This gives the protein CASSEAAGPYTF. The chain recombines TRBV19 with TRBJ1-2; tentatively, D is TRBD1 (5 bases). Germline V gene data show CDR1 as LNHDA and CDR2 as SQIVND (reference sequence). CDR3 size: 12 residues. The V gene lost 5 bases and the J gene lost 10 bases, with 14 bases spanning the gap.

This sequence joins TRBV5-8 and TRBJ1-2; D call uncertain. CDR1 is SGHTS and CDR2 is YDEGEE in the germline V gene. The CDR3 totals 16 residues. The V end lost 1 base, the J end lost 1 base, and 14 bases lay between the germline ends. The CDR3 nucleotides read TGTGCCAGCAGCTTGTTTGTTCCCGGGGTTAACTATGGCTACACCTTC. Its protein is CASSLFVPGVNYGYTF.

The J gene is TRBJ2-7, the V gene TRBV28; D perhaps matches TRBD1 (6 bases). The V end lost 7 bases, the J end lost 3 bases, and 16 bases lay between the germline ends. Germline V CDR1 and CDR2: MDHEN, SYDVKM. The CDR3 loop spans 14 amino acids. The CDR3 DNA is TGTGCCAGCAACCCACCGGGACAATACTACGAGCAGTACTTC. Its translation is CASNPPGQYYEQYF.

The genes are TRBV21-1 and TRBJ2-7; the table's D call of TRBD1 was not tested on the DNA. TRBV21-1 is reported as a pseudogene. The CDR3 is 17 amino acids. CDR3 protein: CASSEGTGGVYNYEQYF. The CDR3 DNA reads TGTGCCAGCAGCGAGGGGACAGGGGGCGTTTATAATTACGAGCAGTACTTC.

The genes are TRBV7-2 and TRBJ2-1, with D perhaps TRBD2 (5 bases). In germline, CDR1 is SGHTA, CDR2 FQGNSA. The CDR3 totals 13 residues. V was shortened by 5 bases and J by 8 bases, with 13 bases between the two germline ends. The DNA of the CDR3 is TGTGCCAGCAGCCTTCGGAGGATAGATGAGCAGTTCTTC. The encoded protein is CASSLRRIDEQFF.

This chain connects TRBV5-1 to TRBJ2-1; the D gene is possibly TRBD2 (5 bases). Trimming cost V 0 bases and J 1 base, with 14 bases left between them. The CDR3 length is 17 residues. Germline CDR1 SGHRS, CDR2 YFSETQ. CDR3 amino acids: CASSLVGSRGSYNEQFF. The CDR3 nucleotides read TGCGCCAGCAGCTTGGTAGGCTCGCGCGGGTCCTACAATGAGCAGTTCTTC.

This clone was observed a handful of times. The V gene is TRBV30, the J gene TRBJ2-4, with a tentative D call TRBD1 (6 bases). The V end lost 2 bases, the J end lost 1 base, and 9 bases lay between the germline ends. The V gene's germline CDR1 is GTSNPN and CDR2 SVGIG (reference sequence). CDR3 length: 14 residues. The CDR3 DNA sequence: TGTGCCTGGAGTCACCAGGGGGCCAAAAACATTCAGTACTTC. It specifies CAWSHQGAKNIQYF.

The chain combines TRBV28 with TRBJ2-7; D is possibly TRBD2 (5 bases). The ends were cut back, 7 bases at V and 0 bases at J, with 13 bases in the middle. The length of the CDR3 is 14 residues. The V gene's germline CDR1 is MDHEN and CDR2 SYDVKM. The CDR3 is CASTSGGSSYEQYF. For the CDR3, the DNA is TGTGCCAGCACCTCCGGTGGGAGCTCCTACGAGCAGTACTTC.

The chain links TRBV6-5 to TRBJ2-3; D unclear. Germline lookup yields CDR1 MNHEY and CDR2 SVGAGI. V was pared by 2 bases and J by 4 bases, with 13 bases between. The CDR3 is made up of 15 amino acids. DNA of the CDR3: TGTGCCAGCAGTTACGGAAGCGATCTGTCAGATACGCAGTATTTT. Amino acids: CASSYGSDLSDTQYF.

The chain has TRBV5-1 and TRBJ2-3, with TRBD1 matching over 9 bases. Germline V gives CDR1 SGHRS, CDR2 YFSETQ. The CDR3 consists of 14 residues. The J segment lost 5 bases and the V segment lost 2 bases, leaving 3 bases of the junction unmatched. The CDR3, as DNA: TGCGCCAGCAGCTTTGGGACAGGGATAGATACGCAGTATTTT. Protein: CASSFGTGIDTQYF.

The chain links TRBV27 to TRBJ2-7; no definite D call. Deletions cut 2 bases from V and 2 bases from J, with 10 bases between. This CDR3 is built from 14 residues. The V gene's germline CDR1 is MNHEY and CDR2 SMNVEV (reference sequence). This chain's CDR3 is CASSLSSLPYEQYF. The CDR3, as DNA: TGTGCCAGCAGTTTAAGCAGTTTACCCTACGAGCAGTACTTC.

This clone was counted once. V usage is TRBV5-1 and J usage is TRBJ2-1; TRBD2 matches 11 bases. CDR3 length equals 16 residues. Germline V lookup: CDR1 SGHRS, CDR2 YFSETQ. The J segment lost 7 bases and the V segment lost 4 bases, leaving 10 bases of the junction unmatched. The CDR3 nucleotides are TGCGCCAGCAGCGCCTGGCCGGGACTAGCGGAAAATGAGCAGTTCTTC. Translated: CASSAWPGLAENEQFF.

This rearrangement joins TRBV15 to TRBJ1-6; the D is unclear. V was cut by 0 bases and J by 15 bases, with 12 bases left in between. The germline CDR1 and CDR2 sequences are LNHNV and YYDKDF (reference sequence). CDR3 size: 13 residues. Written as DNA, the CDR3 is TGTGCCACCAGCAGAGATGGGGTCCTGGGCCTCCACTTT. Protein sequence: CATSRDGVLGLHF.

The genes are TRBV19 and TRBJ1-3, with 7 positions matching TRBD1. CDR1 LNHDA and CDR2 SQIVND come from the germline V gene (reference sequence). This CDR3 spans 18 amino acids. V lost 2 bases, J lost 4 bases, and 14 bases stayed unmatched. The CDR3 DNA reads TGTGCCAGTAGTATACGGACGGCGGAGGGGGCTTACGGAAACACCATATATTTT. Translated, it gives CASSIRTAEGAYGNTIYF.

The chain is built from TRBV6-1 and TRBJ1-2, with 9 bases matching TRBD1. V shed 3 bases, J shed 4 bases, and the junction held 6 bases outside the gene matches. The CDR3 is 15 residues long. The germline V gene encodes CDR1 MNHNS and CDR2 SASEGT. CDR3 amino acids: CASSDPGTGSYGYTF. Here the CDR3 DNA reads TGTGCCAGCAGTGACCCCGGGACAGGGAGCTATGGCTACACCTTC.

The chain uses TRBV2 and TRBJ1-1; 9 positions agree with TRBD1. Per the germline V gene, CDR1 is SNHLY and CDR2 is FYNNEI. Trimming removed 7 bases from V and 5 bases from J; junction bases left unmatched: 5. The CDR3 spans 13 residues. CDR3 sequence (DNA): TGTGCCAGCACTCAAGACAGGGGGACTGAAGCTTTCTTT. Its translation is CASTQDRGTEAFF.

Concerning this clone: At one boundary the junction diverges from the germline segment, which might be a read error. The CDR3 loop reads CASSPQGKGPYEQYF. The CDR3 DNA follows: TGTGCCAGCTCGCCACAGGGGAAGGGACCCTACGAGCAGTACTTC. The chain uses TRBV18 and TRBJ2-7, with 7 bases aligning to TRBD1. The CDR3 length is 15 residues. Per germline, CDR1 KGHSH and CDR2 LQKENI. The variable domain in full, completed from reference TRBV18 and TRBJ2-7, reads NAGVMQNPRHLVRRRGQEARLRCSPMKGHSHVYWYRQLPEEGLKFMVYLQKENIIDESGMPKERFSAEFPKEGPSILRIQQVVRGDSAAYFCASSPQGKGPYEQYFGPGTRLTVT.

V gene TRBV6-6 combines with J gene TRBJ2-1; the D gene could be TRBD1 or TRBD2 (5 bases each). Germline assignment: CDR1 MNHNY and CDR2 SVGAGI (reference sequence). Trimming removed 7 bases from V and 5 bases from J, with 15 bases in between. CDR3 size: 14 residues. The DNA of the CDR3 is TGTGCCAGCACTCAAGCGCGAGGGGACAATGAGCAGTTCTTC. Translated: CASTQARGDNEQFF.

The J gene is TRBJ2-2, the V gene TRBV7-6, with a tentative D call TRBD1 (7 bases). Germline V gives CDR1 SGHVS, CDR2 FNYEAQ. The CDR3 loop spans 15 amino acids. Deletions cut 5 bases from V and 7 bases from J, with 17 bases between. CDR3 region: CASSPTLAGGGELFF. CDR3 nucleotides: TGTGCCAGCAGCCCAACACTAGCAGGGGGCGGGGAGCTGTTTTTT.

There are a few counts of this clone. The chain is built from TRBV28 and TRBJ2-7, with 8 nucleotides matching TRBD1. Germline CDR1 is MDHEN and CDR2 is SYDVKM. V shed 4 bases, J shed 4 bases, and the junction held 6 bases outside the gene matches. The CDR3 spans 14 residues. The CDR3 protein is CASSYTGGRYEQYF. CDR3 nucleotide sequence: TGTGCCAGCAGTTACACAGGGGGGCGATACGAGCAGTACTTC.

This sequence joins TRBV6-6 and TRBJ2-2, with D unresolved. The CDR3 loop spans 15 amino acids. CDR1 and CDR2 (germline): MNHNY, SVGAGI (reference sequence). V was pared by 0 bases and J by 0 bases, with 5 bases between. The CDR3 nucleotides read TGTGCCAGCAGTTACTCCAGGTCGAACACCGGGGAGCTGTTTTTT. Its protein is CASSYSRSNTGELFF.

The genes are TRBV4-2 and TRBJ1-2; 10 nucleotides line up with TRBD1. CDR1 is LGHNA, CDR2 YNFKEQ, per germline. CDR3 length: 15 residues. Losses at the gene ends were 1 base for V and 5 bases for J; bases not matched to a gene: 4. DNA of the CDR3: TGTGCCAGCAGCCAAGGAGAGGGACAGGGGTATGGCTACACCTTC. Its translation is CASSQGEGQGYGYTF.